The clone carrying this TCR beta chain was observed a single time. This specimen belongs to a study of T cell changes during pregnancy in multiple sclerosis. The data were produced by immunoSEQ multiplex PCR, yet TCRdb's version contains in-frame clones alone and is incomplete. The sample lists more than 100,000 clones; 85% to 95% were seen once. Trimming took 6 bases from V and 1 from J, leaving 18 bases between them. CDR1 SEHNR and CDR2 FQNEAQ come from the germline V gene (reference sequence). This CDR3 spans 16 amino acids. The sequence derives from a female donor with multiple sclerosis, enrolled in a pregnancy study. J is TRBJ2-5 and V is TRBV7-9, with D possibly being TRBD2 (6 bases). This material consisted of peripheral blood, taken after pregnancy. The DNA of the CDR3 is TGTGCCAGCAGTATCCGGGACTCCAGGGCCCAAGAGACCCAGTACTTC. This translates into CASSIRDSRAQETQYF.